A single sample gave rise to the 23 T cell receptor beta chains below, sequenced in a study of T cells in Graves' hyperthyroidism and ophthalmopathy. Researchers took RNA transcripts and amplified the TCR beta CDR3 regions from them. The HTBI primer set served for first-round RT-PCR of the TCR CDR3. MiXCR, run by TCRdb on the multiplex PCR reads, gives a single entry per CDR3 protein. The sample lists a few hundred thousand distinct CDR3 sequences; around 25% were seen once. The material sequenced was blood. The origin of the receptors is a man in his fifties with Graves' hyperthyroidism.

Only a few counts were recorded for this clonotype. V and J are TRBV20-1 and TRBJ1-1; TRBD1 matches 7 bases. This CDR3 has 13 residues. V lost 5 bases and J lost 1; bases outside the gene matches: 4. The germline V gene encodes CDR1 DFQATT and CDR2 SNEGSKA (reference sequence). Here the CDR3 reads CSAPRQGNTEAFF. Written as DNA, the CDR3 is TGCAGTGCTCCTCGACAGGGGAACACTGAAGCTTTCTTT.

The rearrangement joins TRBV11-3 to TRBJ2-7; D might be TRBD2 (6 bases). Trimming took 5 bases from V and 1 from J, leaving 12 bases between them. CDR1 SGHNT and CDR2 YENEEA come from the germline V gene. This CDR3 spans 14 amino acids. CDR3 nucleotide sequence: TGTGCCAGCAGCGCAAAGGGGAGGTCCTACGAGCAGTACTTC. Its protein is CASSAKGRSYEQYF.

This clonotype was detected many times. CDR3 protein: CASSEKLAENYNEQFF. The CDR3 DNA is TGTGCCAGCAGTGAAAAACTAGCGGAGAACTACAATGAGCAGTTCTTC. This rearrangement joins TRBV2 to TRBJ2-1; 8 positions match TRBD2. The V gene's germline CDR1 is SNHLY and CDR2 FYNNEI. Trimming removed 2 bases from V and 3 bases from J; junction bases left unmatched: 6. There are 16 residues in the CDR3.

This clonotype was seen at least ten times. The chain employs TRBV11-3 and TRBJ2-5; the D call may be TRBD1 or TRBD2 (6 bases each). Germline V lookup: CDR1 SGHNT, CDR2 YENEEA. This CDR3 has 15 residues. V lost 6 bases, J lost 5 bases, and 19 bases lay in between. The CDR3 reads CASRHGRQAQETQYF. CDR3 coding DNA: TGTGCCAGCAGGCACGGGAGACAGGCCCAGGAGACCCAGTACTTC.

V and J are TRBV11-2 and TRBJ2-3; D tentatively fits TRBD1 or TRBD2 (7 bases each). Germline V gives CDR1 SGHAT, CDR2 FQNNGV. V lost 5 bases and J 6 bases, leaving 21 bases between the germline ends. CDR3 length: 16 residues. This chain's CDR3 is CASSPHNIQGGDTQYF. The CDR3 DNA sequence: TGTGCCAGCAGCCCTCACAACATCCAGGGGGGGGATACGCAGTATTTT.

The CDR3 DNA sequence: TGCGCCAGCAGTGAGCCAGGGTGGGGTGAGCAGTTCTTC. Translating gives CASSEPGWGEQFF. The V gene is TRBV10-2, the J gene TRBJ2-1, with D maybe TRBD1 (5 bases). This CDR3 is built from 13 residues. V gave up 2 bases and J gave up 9 bases, with 11 bases separating them. Per the germline V gene, CDR1 is WSHSY and CDR2 is SAAADI.

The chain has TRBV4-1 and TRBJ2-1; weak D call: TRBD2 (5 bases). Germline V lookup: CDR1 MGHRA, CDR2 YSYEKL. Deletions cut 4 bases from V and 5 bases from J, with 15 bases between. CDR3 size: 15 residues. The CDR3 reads CASSPATGGNNEQFF. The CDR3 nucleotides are TGCGCCAGCAGCCCCGCGACTGGAGGAAACAATGAGCAGTTCTTC.

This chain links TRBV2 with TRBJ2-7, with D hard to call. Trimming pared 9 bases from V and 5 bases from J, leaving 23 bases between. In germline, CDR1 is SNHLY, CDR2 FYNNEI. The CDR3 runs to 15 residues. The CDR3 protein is CASTGPGPRTDEQYF. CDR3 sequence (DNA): TGTGCCAGTACGGGTCCAGGCCCTAGGACCGACGAGCAGTACTTC.

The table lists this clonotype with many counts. In nucleotides, the CDR3 is TGTGCCAGCAGCCAAGAATGGCGGGATACGCAGTATTTT. Protein product: CASSQEWRDTQYF. The chain combines TRBV3-1 with TRBJ2-3, with no clear D. Per germline, CDR1 LGHDT and CDR2 YNNKEL (reference sequence). Trimming took 0 bases from V and 6 from J, leaving 7 bases between them. The CDR3 is 13 residues long.

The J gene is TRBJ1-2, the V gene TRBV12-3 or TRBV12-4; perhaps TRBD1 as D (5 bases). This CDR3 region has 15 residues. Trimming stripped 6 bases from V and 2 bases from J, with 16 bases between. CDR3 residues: CASSIRDGQNYGYTF. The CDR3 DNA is TGTGCCAGCAGCATCCGGGACGGTCAAAACTATGGCTACACCTTC.

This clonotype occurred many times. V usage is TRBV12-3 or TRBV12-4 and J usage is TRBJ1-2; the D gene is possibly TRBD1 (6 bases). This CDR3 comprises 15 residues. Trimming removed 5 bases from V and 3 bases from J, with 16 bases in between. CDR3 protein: CASSRAPGQHYGYTF. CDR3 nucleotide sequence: TGTGCCAGCAGTCGGGCACCGGGACAACACTATGGCTACACCTTC.

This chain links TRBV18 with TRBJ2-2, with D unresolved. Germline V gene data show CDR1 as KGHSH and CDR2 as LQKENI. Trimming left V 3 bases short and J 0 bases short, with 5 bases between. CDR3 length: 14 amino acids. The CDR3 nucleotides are TGTGCCAGCTCACCTATCGCGAACACCGGGGAGCTGTTTTTT. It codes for CASSPIANTGELFF.

The CDR3 sequence: CASSPLGLADYNEQFF. The CDR3 nucleotides read TGTGCCAGCAGTCCCCTGGGACTAGCGGATTACAATGAGCAGTTCTTC. This sequence joins TRBV27 and TRBJ2-1; TRBD2 matches at 11 bases. The V gene end was trimmed by 5 bases and the J gene end by 4 bases; junction bases not matched to a gene: 7. The CDR3 is 16 amino acids. The germline V gene has CDR1 MNHEY and CDR2 SMNVEV (reference sequence).

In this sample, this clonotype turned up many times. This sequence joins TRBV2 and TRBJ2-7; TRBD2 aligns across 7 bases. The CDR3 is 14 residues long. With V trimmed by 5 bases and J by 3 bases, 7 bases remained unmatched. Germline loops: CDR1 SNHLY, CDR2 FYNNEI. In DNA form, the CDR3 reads TGTGCCAGCAGTATCGGCCGGGGGGACTACGAGCAGTACTTC. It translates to CASSIGRGDYEQYF.

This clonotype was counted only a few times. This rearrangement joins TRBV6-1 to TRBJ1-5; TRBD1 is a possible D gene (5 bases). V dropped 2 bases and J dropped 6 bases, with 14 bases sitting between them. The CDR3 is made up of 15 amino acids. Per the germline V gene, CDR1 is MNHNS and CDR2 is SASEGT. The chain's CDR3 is CASSELGGAGQPQHF. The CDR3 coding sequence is TGTGCCAGCAGTGAATTGGGCGGGGCGGGTCAGCCCCAGCATTTT.

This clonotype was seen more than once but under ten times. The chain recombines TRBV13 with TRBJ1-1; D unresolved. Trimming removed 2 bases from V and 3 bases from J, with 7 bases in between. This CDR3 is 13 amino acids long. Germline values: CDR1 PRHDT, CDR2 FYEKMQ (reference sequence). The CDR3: CASSLSYDTEAFF. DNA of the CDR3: TGTGCCAGCAGCTTATCATACGACACTGAAGCTTTCTTT.

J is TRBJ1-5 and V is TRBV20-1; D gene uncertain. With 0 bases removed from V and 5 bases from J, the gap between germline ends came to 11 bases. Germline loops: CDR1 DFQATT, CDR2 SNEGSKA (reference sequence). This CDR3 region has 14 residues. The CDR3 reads CSARDSSGDQPQHF. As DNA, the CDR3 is TGCAGTGCTAGAGATAGTTCGGGAGATCAGCCCCAGCATTTT.

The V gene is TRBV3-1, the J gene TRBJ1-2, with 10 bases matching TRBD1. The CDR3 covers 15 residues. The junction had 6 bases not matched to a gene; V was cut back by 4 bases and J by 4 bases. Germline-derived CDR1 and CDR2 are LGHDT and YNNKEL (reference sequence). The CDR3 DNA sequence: TGTGCCAGCAGCCGAGGGACAGGGGAGGGCTATGGCTACACCTTC. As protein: CASSRGTGEGYGYTF. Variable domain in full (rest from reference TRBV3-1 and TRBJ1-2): DTAVSQTPKYLVTQMGNDKSIKCEQNLGHDTMYWYKQDSKKFLKIMFSYNNKELIINETVPNRFSPKSPDKAHLNLHINSLELGDSAVYFCASSRGTGEGYGYTFGSGTRLTVV.

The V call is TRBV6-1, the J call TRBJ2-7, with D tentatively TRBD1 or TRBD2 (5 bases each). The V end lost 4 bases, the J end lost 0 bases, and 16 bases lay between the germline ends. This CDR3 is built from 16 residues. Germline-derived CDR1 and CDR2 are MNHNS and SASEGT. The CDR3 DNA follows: TGTGCCAGCAGTGGCCTGGGGGAGCCCCACTCCTACGAGCAGTACTTC. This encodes CASSGLGEPHSYEQYF.

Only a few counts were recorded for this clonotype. The DNA of the CDR3 is TGCGCCAGCAGTGATAAGCCGGAGACCTACGAGCAGTACTTC. Translating it yields CASSDKPETYEQYF. V is TRBV10-2 and J is TRBJ2-7, with D unresolved. V dropped 3 bases and J dropped 2 bases, with 11 bases sitting between them. Looked up from germline, CDR1 is WSHSY and CDR2 is SAAADI. This CDR3 has 14 residues.

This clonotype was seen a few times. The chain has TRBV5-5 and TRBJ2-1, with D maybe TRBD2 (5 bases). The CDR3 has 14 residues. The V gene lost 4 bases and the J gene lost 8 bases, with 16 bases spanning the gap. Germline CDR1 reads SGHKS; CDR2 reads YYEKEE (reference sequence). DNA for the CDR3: TGTGCCAGCAGCGCGCTCATCGGGGTGGATGAGCAGTTCTTC. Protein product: CASSALIGVDEQFF.

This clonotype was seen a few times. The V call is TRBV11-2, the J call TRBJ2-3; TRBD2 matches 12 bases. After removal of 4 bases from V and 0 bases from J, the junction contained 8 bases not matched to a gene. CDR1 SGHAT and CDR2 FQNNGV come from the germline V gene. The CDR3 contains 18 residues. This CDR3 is CASSSTSGGLSSTDTQYF. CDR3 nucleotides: TGTGCCAGCAGCTCAACTAGCGGGGGGTTATCTAGCACAGATACGCAGTATTTT.

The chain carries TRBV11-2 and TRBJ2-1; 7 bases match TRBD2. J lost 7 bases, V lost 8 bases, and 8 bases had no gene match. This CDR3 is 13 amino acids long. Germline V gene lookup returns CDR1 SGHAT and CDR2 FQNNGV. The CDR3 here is CASRGGSVNEQFF. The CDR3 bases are TGTGCCAGCCGGGGCGGGAGCGTGAATGAGCAGTTCTTC.